This TCR beta chain was captured in a study of T cell repertoires in cytomegalovirus infection. TCRdb called the reads again in MiXCR, with one record for every CDR3 protein. The data show 900,000 to 950,000 distinct CDR3 sequences, 30% to 40% seen once. On this clonotype: Its specificity is not known.

The CDR3 contains 15 residues. Germline CDR1 is MNHEY and CDR2 is SVGEGT. V lost 10 bases to trimming and J lost 11 bases; unmatched junction nucleotides: 20. The sample in question was cultured CD8+ T cells from PBMCs, obtained from culture after CMV antigen stimulation. J is TRBJ1-5 and V is TRBV6-2 or TRBV6-3; TRBD1 matches 7 bases. This TCR derives from a human donor in good health (CMV status not recorded). Some clones in this sample may be carry-over from other donors' samples. As DNA, the CDR3 is TGTGCCACCACAGACGGGACAGAGAATCACGGGACCCAGCATTTT. As protein: CATTDGTENHGTQHF.